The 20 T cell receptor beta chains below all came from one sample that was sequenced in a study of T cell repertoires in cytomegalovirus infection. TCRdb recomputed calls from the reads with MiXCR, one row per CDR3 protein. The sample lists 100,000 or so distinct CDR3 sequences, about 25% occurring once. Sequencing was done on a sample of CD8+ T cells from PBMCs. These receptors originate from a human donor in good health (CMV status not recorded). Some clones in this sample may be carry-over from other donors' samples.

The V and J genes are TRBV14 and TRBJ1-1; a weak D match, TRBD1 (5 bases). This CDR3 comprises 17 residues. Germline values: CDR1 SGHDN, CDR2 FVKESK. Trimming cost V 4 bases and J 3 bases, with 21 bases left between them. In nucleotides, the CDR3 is TGTGCCAGCAGCCCGGGACGGAATAGCCCCGGGGACACTGAAGCTTTCTTT. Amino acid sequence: CASSPGRNSPGDTEAFF.

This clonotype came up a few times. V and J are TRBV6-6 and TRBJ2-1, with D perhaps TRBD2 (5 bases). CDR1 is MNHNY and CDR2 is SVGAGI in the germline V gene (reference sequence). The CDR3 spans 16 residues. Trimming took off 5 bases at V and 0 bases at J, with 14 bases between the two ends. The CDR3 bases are TGTGCCAGCAGTGGGAGACGGAGTAGCTCCTACAATGAGCAGTTCTTC. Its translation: CASSGRRSSSYNEQFF.

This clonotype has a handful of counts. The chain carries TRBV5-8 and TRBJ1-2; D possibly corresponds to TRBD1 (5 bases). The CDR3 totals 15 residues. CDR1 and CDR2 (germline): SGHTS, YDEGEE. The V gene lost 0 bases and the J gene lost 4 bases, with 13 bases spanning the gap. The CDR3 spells CASSLDSGTRYGYTF. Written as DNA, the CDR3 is TGTGCCAGCAGCTTGGATTCGGGGACCCGCTATGGCTACACCTTC.

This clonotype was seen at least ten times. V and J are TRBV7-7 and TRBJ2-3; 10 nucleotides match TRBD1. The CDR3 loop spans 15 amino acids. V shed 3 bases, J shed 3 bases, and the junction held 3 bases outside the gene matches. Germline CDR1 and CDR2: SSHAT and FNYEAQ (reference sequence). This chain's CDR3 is CASSLGQGLTDTQYF. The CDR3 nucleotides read TGTGCCAGCAGCTTGGGACAGGGGCTAACAGATACGCAGTATTTT.

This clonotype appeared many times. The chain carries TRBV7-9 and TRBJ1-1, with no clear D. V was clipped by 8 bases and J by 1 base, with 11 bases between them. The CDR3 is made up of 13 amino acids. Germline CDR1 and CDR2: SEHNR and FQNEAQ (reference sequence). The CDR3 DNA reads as TGTGCCAGCGTTTACGGGCAGAACACTGAAGCTTTCTTT. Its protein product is CASVYGQNTEAFF.

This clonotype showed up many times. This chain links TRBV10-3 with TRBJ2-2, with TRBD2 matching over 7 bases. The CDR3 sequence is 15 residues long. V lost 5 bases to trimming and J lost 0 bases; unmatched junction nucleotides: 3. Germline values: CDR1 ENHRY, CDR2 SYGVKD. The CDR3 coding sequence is TGTGCCATCAGTAAGCGGGACCCGAACACCGGGGAGCTGTTTTTT. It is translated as CAISKRDPNTGELFF.

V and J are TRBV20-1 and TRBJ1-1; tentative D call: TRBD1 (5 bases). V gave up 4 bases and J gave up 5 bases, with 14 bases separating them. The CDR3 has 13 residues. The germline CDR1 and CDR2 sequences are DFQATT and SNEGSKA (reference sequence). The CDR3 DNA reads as TGCAGTGCTATGGGGGATCGGGGAACTGAAGCTTTCTTT. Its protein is CSAMGDRGTEAFF.

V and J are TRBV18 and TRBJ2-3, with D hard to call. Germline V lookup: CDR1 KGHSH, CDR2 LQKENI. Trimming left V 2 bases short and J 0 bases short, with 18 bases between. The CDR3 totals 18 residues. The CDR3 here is CASSPRSGVYSSTDTQYF. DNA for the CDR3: TGTGCCAGCTCACCAAGGTCCGGCGTATACTCTAGCACAGATACGCAGTATTTT.

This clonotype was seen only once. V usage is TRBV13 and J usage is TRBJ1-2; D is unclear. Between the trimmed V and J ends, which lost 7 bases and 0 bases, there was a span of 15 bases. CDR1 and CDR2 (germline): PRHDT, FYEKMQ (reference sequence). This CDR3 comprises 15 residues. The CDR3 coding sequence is TGTGCCAGCACTCGCGGGCCGGTAGCTAACTATGGCTACACCTTC. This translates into CASTRGPVANYGYTF. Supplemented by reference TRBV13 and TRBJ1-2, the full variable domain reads AAGVIQSPRHLIKEKRETATLKCYPIPRHDTVYWYQQGPGQDPQFLISFYEKMQSDKGSIPDRFSAQQFSDYHSELNMSSLELGDSALYFCASTRGPVANYGYTFGSGTRLTVV.

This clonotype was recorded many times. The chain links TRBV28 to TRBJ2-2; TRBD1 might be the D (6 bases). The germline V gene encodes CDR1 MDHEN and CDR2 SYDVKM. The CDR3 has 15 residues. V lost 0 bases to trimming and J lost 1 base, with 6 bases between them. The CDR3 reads CASSLWGQNTGELFF. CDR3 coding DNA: TGTGCCAGCAGTTTATGGGGACAGAACACCGGGGAGCTGTTTTTT. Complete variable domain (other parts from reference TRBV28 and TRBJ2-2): DVKVTQSSRYLVKRTGEKVFLECVQDMDHENMFWYRQDPGLGLRLIYFSYDVKMKEKGDIPEGYSVSREKKERFSLILESASTNQTSMYLCASSLWGQNTGELFFGEGSRLTVL.

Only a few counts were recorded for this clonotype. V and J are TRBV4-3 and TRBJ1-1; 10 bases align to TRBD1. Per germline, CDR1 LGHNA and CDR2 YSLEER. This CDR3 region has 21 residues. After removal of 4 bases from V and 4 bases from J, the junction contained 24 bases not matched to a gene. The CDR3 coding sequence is TGCGCCAGCAGCCCAGGACCGGGGGGACAGGGGATCCGATACGCGAGCACTGAAGCTTTCTTT. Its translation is CASSPGPGGQGIRYASTEAFF.

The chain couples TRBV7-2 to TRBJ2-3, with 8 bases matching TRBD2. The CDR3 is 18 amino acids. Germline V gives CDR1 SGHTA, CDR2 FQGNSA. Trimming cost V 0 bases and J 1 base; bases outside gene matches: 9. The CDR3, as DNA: TGTGCCAGCAGCTTAGCTGATGGGGCCGGGGGGGGCACAGATACGCAGTATTTT. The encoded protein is CASSLADGAGGGTDTQYF. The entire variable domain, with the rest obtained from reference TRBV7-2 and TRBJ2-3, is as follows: GAGVSQSPSNKVTEKGKDVELRCDPISGHTALYWYRQSLGQGLEFLIYFQGNSAPDKSGLPSDRFSAERTGGSVSTLTIQRTQQEDSAVYLCASSLADGAGGGTDTQYFGPGTRLTVL.

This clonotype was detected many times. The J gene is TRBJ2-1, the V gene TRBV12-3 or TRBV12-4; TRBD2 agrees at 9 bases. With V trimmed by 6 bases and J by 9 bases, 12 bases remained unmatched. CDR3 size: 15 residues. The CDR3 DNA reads TGTGCCAGCAGCAATATAGCGGGGGTACCAGGTGAGCAGTTCTTC. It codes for CASSNIAGVPGEQFF.

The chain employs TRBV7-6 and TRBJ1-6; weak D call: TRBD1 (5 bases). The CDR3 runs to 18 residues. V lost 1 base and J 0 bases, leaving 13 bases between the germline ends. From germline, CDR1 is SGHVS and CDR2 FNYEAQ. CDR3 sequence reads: CASSLESGTSSYNSPLHF. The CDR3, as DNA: TGTGCCAGCAGCTTAGAGTCAGGGACTAGCTCCTATAATTCACCCCTCCACTTT.

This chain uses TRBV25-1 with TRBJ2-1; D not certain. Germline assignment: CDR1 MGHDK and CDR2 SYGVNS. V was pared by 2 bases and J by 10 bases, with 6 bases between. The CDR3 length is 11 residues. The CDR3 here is CASSEKREQFF. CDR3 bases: TGTGCCAGCAGTGAAAAACGAGAGCAGTTCTTC.

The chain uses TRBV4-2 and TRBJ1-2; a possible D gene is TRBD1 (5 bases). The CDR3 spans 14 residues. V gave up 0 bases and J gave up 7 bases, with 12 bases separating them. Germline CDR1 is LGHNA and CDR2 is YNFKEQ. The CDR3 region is CASSQDFSGFGYTF. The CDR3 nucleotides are TGTGCCAGCAGCCAAGATTTTTCAGGGTTTGGCTACACCTTC.

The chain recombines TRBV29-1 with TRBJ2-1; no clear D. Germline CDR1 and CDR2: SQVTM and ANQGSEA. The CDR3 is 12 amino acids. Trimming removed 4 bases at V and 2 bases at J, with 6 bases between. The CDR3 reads CSVGRPYNEQFF. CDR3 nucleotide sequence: TGCAGCGTTGGTAGACCCTACAATGAGCAGTTCTTC.

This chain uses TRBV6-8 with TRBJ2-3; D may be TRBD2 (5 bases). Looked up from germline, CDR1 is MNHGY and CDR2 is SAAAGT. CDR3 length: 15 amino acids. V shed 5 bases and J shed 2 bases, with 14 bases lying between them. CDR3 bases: TGTGCCAGCAGTCGTAGCGAGACTTTCACAGATACGCAGTATTTT. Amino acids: CASSRSETFTDTQYF.

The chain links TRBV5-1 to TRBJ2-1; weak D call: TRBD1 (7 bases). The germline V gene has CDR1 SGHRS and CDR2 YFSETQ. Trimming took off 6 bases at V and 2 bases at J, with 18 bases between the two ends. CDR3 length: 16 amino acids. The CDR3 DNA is TGCGCCAGCATGCCCAACGGGGGACAGCCCTACAATGAGCAGTTCTTC. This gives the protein CASMPNGGQPYNEQFF. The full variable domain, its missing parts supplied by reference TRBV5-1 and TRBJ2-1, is KAGVTQTPRYLIKTRGQQVTLSCSPISGHRSVSWYQQTPGQGLQFLFEYFSETQRNKGNFPGRFSGRQFSNSRSEMNVSTLELGDSALYLCASMPNGGQPYNEQFFGPGTRLTVL.

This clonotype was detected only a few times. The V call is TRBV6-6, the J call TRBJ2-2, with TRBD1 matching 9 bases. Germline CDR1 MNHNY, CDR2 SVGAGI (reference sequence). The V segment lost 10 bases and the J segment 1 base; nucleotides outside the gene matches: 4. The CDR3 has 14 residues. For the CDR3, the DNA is TGTGCCATCGAGGGACAGGGGAACACCGGGGAGCTGTTTTTT. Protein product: CAIEGQGNTGELFF.